One T cell receptor (beta chain) is described in this entry. The antigen remains unidentified. These data belong to a study of long-term antiretroviral therapy in people with HIV. Study-level points and caveats: CDR3 lengths in HIV samples spanned a narrower range than controls. Gathering of blood took place between 2004 and 2017, possibly under older ART regimens. Although diversity increased after ART, it remained lower than in transplant donor controls.

The V end lost 5 bases, the J end lost 6 bases, and 17 bases lay between the germline ends. Germline V gives CDR1 SEHNR, CDR2 FQNEAQ (reference sequence). This CDR3 comprises 16 residues. Each sample contained roughly 0.95-10 million cryopreserved PBMC, thawed before DNA extraction. Survey-level resolution applied to immunoSEQ assay v3.0. Clones were read by immunoSEQ multiplex PCR, and TCRdb kept only the in-frame ones, dropping some. The sample lists 30,000 to 35,000 clones, 83% occurring once. This chain uses TRBV7-9 with TRBJ1-6, with D uncertain. The clonotype comes from a man younger than 35 with HIV. This specimen consisted of unsorted PBMCs, obtained 0.4 years before starting antiretroviral therapy. The CDR3, as DNA: TGTGCCAGCAGCCCCCAGGAACCCCTTAGTAATTCACCCCTCCACTTT. This translates into CASSPQEPLSNSPLHF. The full variable domain, completed using reference TRBV7-9 and TRBJ1-6, is DTGVSQNPRHKITKRGQNVTFRCDPISEHNRLYWYRQTLGQGPEFLTYFQNEAQLEKSRLLSDRFSAERPKGSFSTLEIQRTEQGDSAMYLCASSPQEPLSNSPLHFGNGTRLTVT.